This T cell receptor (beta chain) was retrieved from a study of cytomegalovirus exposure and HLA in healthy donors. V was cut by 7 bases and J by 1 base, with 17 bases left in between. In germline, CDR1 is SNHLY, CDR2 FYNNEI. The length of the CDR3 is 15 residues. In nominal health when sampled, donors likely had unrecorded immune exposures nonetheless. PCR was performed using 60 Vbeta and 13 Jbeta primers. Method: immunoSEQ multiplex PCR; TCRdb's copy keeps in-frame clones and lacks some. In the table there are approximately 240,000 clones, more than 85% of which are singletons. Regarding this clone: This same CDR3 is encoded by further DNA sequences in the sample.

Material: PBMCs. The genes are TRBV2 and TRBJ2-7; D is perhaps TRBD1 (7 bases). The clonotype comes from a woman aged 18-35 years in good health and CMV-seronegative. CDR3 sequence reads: CASTDGGGFSYEQYF. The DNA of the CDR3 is TGTGCCAGCACCGACGGAGGGGGCTTTTCCTACGAGCAGTACTTC. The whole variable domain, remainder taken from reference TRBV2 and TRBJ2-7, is EPEVTQTPSHQVTQMGQEVILRCVPISNHLYFYWYRQILGQKVEFLVSFYNNEISEKSEIFDDQFSVERPDGSNFTLKIRSTKLEDSAMYFCASTDGGGFSYEQYFGPGTRLTVT.